The 31 T cell receptor beta chains given below trace back to one sample, sequenced in a study of T-cell memory formation after mild COVID-19. TCRdb reprocessed the 5' RACE reads via MiXCR and lists one record per CDR3 protein. The repertoire holds roughly 150,000 distinct CDR3 sequences, with approximately 13% as singletons. The sequencing sample was made of PBMCs or a T cell subset sorted from them (not recorded which). The receptors originated from a man aged 18-30 years who had mild COVID-19 (a few samples of this study predate the infection). Cell type and time point are not known.

J is TRBJ1-5 and V is TRBV20-1, with 9 positions matching TRBD1. Germline CDR1 is DFQATT and CDR2 is SNEGSKA (reference sequence). The CDR3 covers 14 residues. V shed 3 bases, J shed 1 base, and the junction held 1 base outside the gene matches. DNA of the CDR3: TGCAGTGCTAGGACAGGGGGAAGCAATCAGCCCCAGCATTTT. Protein sequence: CSARTGGSNQPQHF.

This clonotype was seen a handful of times. The chain links TRBV21-1 to TRBJ1-2. TRBV21-1 is shown as a pseudogene. The CDR3 is 15 amino acids. In DNA, the CDR3 is TGTGCCAGCAGCAAAGGGCGGACCTTGGAGGACGGCTACACCTTC. It is translated as CASSKGRTLEDGYTF.

The chain has TRBV5-1 and TRBJ2-3; possibly TRBD2 for D (6 bases). Between the trimmed V and J ends, which lost 0 bases and 7 bases, there was a span of 12 bases. The CDR3 length is 14 residues. Germline loops: CDR1 SGHRS, CDR2 YFSETQ. The CDR3 region is CASSLAVAVNTQYF. For the CDR3, the DNA is TGCGCCAGCAGCTTGGCCGTAGCGGTGAATACGCAGTATTTT.

A few counts support this clonotype. The chain carries TRBV10-3 and TRBJ1-2; TRBD1 agrees at 8 bases. The CDR3 loop spans 14 amino acids. CDR1 ENHRY and CDR2 SYGVKD come from the germline V gene. Germline trimming cut 6 bases from V and 5 bases from J; bases unmatched to any gene: 8. CDR3 region: CAISSIRTGYGYTF. DNA for the CDR3: TGTGCCATCAGCAGCATACGGACAGGGTATGGCTACACCTTC.

V and J are TRBV6-5 and TRBJ2-2; 7 nucleotides agree with TRBD1. Germline trimming cut 2 bases from V and 7 bases from J; bases unmatched to any gene: 4. This CDR3 region has 14 residues. Germline CDR1 MNHEY, CDR2 SVGAGI. The CDR3 spells CASSYRGLIGELFF. The DNA of the CDR3 is TGTGCCAGCAGTTACAGGGGGCTAATCGGGGAGCTGTTTTTT.

This clonotype was observed at least ten times. The chain joins TRBV7-6 to TRBJ2-3; D gene unclear. Germline lookup yields CDR1 SGHVS and CDR2 FNYEAQ. V was trimmed by 7 bases and J by 0 bases, leaving 17 bases between them. The CDR3 length is 16 residues. CDR3 nucleotide sequence: TGTGCCAGCAAAGCAGGCACAACGGCGAGCACAGATACGCAGTATTTT. This encodes CASKAGTTASTDTQYF. The complete variable domain, with remaining parts taken from reference TRBV7-6 and TRBJ2-3, reads GAGVSQSPRYKVTKRGQDVALRCDPISGHVSLYWYRQALGQGPEFLTYFNYEAQQDKSGLPNDRFSAERPEGSISTLTIQRTEQRDSAMYRCASKAGTTASTDTQYFGPGTRLTVL.

CDR3 protein: CASSYSMGDSPLHF. For the CDR3, the DNA is TGTGCCAGCAGTTACTCGATGGGGGATTCACCCCTCCACTTT. The chain employs TRBV6-5 and TRBJ1-6, with D maybe TRBD1 (5 bases). The V gene lost 0 bases and the J gene lost 8 bases, with 8 bases spanning the gap. CDR1 MNHEY and CDR2 SVGAGI come from the germline V gene. This CDR3 has 14 amino acids.

This clonotype has only a few counts. The chain has TRBV6-5 and TRBJ2-5; D uncertain. The length of the CDR3 is 15 residues. V was pared by 2 bases and J by 5 bases, with 15 bases between. Germline V lookup: CDR1 MNHEY, CDR2 SVGAGI. The CDR3 DNA follows: TGTGCCAGCAGTTACGGCAGGTTAAACGGCGAGACCCAGTACTTC. The encoded protein is CASSYGRLNGETQYF.

The J gene is TRBJ2-1, the V gene TRBV6-5; 7 bases are shared with TRBD1. J lost 7 bases, V lost 5 bases, and 8 bases had no gene match. From germline, CDR1 is MNHEY and CDR2 SVGAGI. This CDR3 spans 14 amino acids. The CDR3: CASSRQGSTNEQFF. The CDR3 coding sequence is TGTGCCAGCAGTCGACAGGGATCTACGAATGAGCAGTTCTTC.

The chain couples TRBV5-6 to TRBJ1-2; 9 bases match TRBD1. The CDR3 has 16 amino acids. J lost 6 bases, V lost 5 bases, and 14 bases had no gene match. Looked up from germline, CDR1 is SGHDT and CDR2 is YYEEEE. The CDR3: CASRPDIPGQGHGYTF. The CDR3 DNA reads TGTGCCAGCAGACCGGATATTCCGGGACAGGGCCATGGCTACACCTTC.

The chain couples TRBV5-1 to TRBJ1-1; the match to TRBD1 covers 7 bases. The CDR3 contains 14 residues. Germline V gives CDR1 SGHRS, CDR2 YFSETQ. Germline trimming cut 7 bases from V and 5 bases from J; bases unmatched to any gene: 11. DNA of the CDR3: TGCGCCAGCCGATCCTCAGGGGGTGTAACTGAAGCTTTCTTT. Amino acids: CASRSSGGVTEAFF.

This rearrangement joins TRBV7-3 to TRBJ1-1; no reliable D call. The CDR3 covers 13 residues. Trimming took off 2 bases at V and 1 base at J, with 5 bases between the two ends. Germline CDR1 SGHTA, CDR2 FQGTGA. CDR3 in DNA: TGTGCCAGCAGCTTACAGAAGAACACTGAAGCTTTCTTT. This gives the protein CASSLQKNTEAFF. The full variable domain, completed using reference TRBV7-3 and TRBJ1-1, is GAGVSQTPSNKVTEKGKYVELRCDPISGHTALYWYRQSLGQGPEFLIYFQGTGAADDSGLPNDRFFAVRPEGSVSTLKIQRTERGDSAVYLCASSLQKNTEAFFGQGTRLTVV.

The chain combines TRBV18 with TRBJ2-7; TRBD1 agrees at 9 bases. The CDR3 has 17 amino acids. Germline loops: CDR1 KGHSH, CDR2 LQKENI. The trim removed 4 bases at V and 1 base at J, leaving 11 bases unmatched. CDR3 bases: TGTGCCAGCTCACAAGGCCGGGACAGGGTCGCTTCCTACGAGCAGTACGTC. Protein product: CASSQGRDRVASYEQYV.

This clonotype was counted many times. V and J are TRBV2 and TRBJ2-3; TRBD2 matches 10 bases. The J segment lost 4 bases and the V segment lost 5 bases, leaving 6 bases of the junction unmatched. The CDR3 contains 15 residues. Germline V gives CDR1 SNHLY, CDR2 FYNNEI. The CDR3 sequence: CASSQKRGGPDTQYF. CDR3 coding DNA: TGTGCCAGCAGTCAAAAGCGGGGGGGCCCAGATACGCAGTATTTT. Drawing the rest from reference TRBV2 and TRBJ2-3, the complete variable domain is EPEVTQTPSHQVTQMGQEVILRCVPISNHLYFYWYRQILGQKVEFLVSFYNNEISEKSEIFDDQFSVERPDGSNFTLKIRSTKLEDSAMYFCASSQKRGGPDTQYFGPGTRLTVL.

The chain combines TRBV18 with TRBJ1-6; 9 bases are a match to TRBD1. The CDR3 is made up of 13 amino acids. V lost 5 bases, J lost 9 bases, and 2 bases stayed unmatched. Germline V CDR1 and CDR2: KGHSH, LQKENI. The CDR3 region is CASSRQGGSPLHF. CDR3 sequence (DNA): TGTGCCAGCTCAAGACAGGGGGGTTCACCCCTCCACTTT.

The gene calls are TRBV5-1 and TRBJ1-4, with D possibly being TRBD1 (5 bases). CDR1 and CDR2 from the germline V gene are SGHRS and YFSETQ. V lost 5 bases to trimming and J lost 7 bases, with 15 bases between them. This CDR3 comprises 14 residues. CDR3 residues: CASSWGQGFEKLFF. CDR3 bases: TGCGCCAGCAGTTGGGGTCAGGGTTTTGAAAAACTGTTTTTT. The entire variable domain, with the rest obtained from reference TRBV5-1 and TRBJ1-4, is as follows: KAGVTQTPRYLIKTRGQQVTLSCSPISGHRSVSWYQQTPGQGLQFLFEYFSETQRNKGNFPGRFSGRQFSNSRSEMNVSTLELGDSALYLCASSWGQGFEKLFFGSGTQLSVL.

The chain has TRBV5-5 and TRBJ2-5; D is unclear. This CDR3 has 13 amino acids. Germline V gene data show CDR1 as SGHKS and CDR2 as YYEKEE (reference sequence). V shed 0 bases and J shed 5 bases, with 8 bases lying between them. The DNA for the CDR3 is TGTGCCAGCAGCTTGGCGGCTGGGGAGACCCAGTACTTC. Its protein product is CASSLAAGETQYF.

The V gene is TRBV6-1, the J gene TRBJ1-1; TRBD1 is a possible D gene (6 bases). Trimming cost V 4 bases and J 5 bases, with 11 bases left between them. The CDR3 covers 13 residues. The germline gives CDR1 MNHNS, CDR2 SASEGT. The CDR3 DNA follows: TGTGCCAGCAGTGGAACAGGGATTACTGAAGCTTTCTTT. It translates to CASSGTGITEAFF.

This clonotype was seen more than once but under ten times. V and J are TRBV5-1 and TRBJ1-1, with 7 bases matching TRBD1. The CDR3 totals 17 residues. V dropped 1 base and J dropped 1; count of bases not matched to a gene: 10. Germline V lookup: CDR1 SGHRS, CDR2 YFSETQ. The chain's CDR3 is CASSLTGDSLTNTEAFF. The CDR3 bases are TGCGCCAGCAGCTTGACAGGGGATAGTCTAACGAACACTGAAGCTTTCTTT.

V gene TRBV11-2 combines with J gene TRBJ1-2, with D perhaps matching TRBD1 (5 bases). Germline lookup yields CDR1 SGHAT and CDR2 FQNNGV. This CDR3 spans 14 amino acids. V gave up 4 bases and J gave up 0 bases, with 9 bases separating them. The CDR3 here is CASSSGGANYGYTF. CDR3 nucleotides: TGTGCCAGCAGCTCGGGGGGAGCTAACTATGGCTACACCTTC.

There are a few counts of this clonotype. This chain connects TRBV10-1 to TRBJ2-3; a weak D match, TRBD2 (5 bases). Trimming shortened V by 4 bases and J by 4 bases, and 9 bases separated the two germline ends. The CDR3 spans 13 residues. CDR1 and CDR2 (germline): WNHNN, SYGVQD (reference sequence). The CDR3 region is CASSAQRADTQYF. In DNA, the CDR3 is TGCGCCAGCAGTGCCCAGAGGGCAGATACGCAGTATTTT.

There are a few counts of this clonotype. The CDR3 DNA is TGTGCCAGCAGCTTATCCGGGACAGCCAAAAACATTCAGTACTTC. It is translated as CASSLSGTAKNIQYF. V is TRBV7-2 and J is TRBJ2-4; either TRBD1 or TRBD2 may supply D (5 bases each). V lost 2 bases to trimming and J lost 0 bases, with 8 bases between them. The germline V gene encodes CDR1 SGHTA and CDR2 FQGNSA. The CDR3 has 15 amino acids.

This clonotype was recorded a few times. The chain recombines TRBV10-2 with TRBJ2-3, with 8 bases fitting TRBD2. The CDR3 length is 14 residues. Germline V lookup: CDR1 WSHSY, CDR2 SAAADI. The J segment lost 1 base and the V segment lost 7 bases, leaving 4 bases of the junction unmatched. The CDR3 is CASIPGGGTDTQYF. CDR3 in DNA: TGCGCCAGCATCCCGGGGGGGGGCACAGATACGCAGTATTTT.

This clonotype has more than one count but fewer than ten. The V and J genes are TRBV5-4 and TRBJ2-2; no firm D call. Germline CDR1 is SGHNT and CDR2 is YYREEE (reference sequence). The CDR3 covers 12 residues. V lost 1 base and J 7 bases, leaving 5 bases between the germline ends. The CDR3 coding sequence is TGTGCCAGCAGCTTGTGGGGCGGGGAGCTGTTTTTT. Translated: CASSLWGGELFF.

This clonotype was seen only a few times. V is TRBV14 and J is TRBJ2-7; D remains ambiguous. Germline V gives CDR1 SGHDN, CDR2 FVKESK. The CDR3 consists of 14 residues. The V end lost 4 bases, the J end lost 2 bases, and 12 bases lay between the germline ends. CDR3 bases: TGTGCCAGCAGCCCTCGTGGAAGGGCCTACGAGCAGTACGTC. Residues: CASSPRGRAYEQYV.

V and J are TRBV27 and TRBJ2-4, with D maybe TRBD2 (5 bases). V shed 2 bases and J shed 8 bases, with 10 bases lying between them. CDR3 length: 13 amino acids. Germline V gene data show CDR1 as MNHEY and CDR2 as SMNVEV (reference sequence). The CDR3 loop is CASSLRRRDIQYF. For the CDR3, the DNA is TGTGCCAGCAGTTTACGCAGGCGGGACATTCAGTACTTC.

This clonotype was found many times. The V call is TRBV7-6, the J call TRBJ2-1; 9 nucleotides agree with TRBD1. Germline V lookup: CDR1 SGHVS, CDR2 FNYEAQ. V lost 4 bases, J lost 3 bases, and 4 bases stayed unmatched. The CDR3 runs to 15 residues. DNA for the CDR3: TGTGCCAGCAGCTCGACAGGGGGATTCTACAATGAGCAGTTCTTC. It is translated as CASSSTGGFYNEQFF.

The CDR3 nucleotides read TGTGCCAGCAGCTTGGGGAGGGGGGATACGCAGTATTTT. This encodes CASSLGRGDTQYF. This rearrangement joins TRBV7-6 to TRBJ2-3, with D perhaps TRBD2 (7 bases). Trimming removed 3 bases at V and 6 bases at J, with 10 bases between. The CDR3 has 13 residues. The germline gives CDR1 SGHVS, CDR2 FNYEAQ.

This clonotype has at least ten counts. The gene calls are TRBV7-2 and TRBJ1-5; no clear D. The V end was cut by 1 base, the J end by 5 bases, with 6 bases between. In germline, CDR1 is SGHTA, CDR2 FQGNSA. There are 13 residues in the CDR3. The CDR3 spells CASSLGRDQPQHF. DNA of the CDR3: TGTGCCAGCAGCTTAGGTAGGGATCAGCCCCAGCATTTT.

This clonotype was recorded a few times. The chain links TRBV7-2 to TRBJ1-1; tentative D call: TRBD1 (5 bases). Trimming pared 5 bases from V and 2 bases from J, leaving 15 bases between. CDR1 SGHTA and CDR2 FQGNSA come from the germline V gene. The CDR3 contains 15 residues. CDR3 nucleotides: TGTGCCAGCAGCCGTGCGCCGAGGGGAAACACTGAAGCTTTCTTT. Its translation is CASSRAPRGNTEAFF.

This chain joins TRBV6-5 and TRBJ2-7; D uncertain. The germline gives CDR1 MNHEY, CDR2 SVGAGI. The CDR3 length is 11 residues. Trimming stripped 8 bases from V and 5 bases from J, with 10 bases between. This CDR3 is CASGRYDEQYF. In nucleotides, the CDR3 is TGTGCCAGCGGAAGGTACGACGAGCAGTACTTC.